This is a list of T cell receptor beta chains from one sample in a study of early T cells in non-severe SARS-CoV-2 infection. TCRdb redid the calling of the 5' RACE reads with MiXCR, one entry per CDR3 protein. The table includes fewer than 55,000 distinct CDR3 sequences, around 9.1% detected once. Sequencing used whole blood. These receptors were collected from an adult who was a healthcare worker with PCR-confirmed SARS-CoV-2 infection or an uninfected control (not recorded which). CDR3s include the opening cysteine and the closing phenylalanine or tryptophan. Fields, in order: V gene, J gene, clone size, D gene, CDR3 protein, CDR3 DNA. D genes are given only for firm matches. Size is omitted from some rows. Given values are once, few, many or a class for expanded clones.

TRBV6-5,TRBJ1-1,many,TRBD1,CASSSTGGNTEAFF,TGTGCCAGCAGTTCCACAGGGGGGAACACTGAAGCTTTCTTT
TRBV9,TRBJ2-1,many,TRBD2,CASSVLAGGPQGEYNEQFF,TGTGCCAGCAGCGTACTAGCGGGAGGGCCCCAGGGCGAATACAATGAGCAGTTCTTC
TRBV6-5,TRBJ2-7,few,-,CASSYSTLGSYEQYF,TGTGCCAGCAGTTACTCGACCCTTGGGAGTTACGAGCAGTACTTC
TRBV7-9,TRBJ1-2,many,-,CASSPDGGNYGYTF,TGTGCCAGCAGCCCTGATGGGGGGAACTATGGCTACACCTTC
TRBV7-2,TRBJ1-2,many,-,CASSPDFRANYGYTF,TGTGCCAGCAGCCCAGACTTTAGGGCCAACTATGGCTACACCTTC
TRBV10-3,TRBJ1-5,many,TRBD1,CAISEYGTGVQPQHF,TGTGCCATCAGTGAGTACGGGACAGGGGTTCAGCCCCAGCATTTT
TRBV3-1,TRBJ2-1,-,-,CASSQVVGAHEQFF,TGTGCCAGCAGCCAGGTCGTAGGGGCCCATGAGCAGTTCTTC
TRBV5-1,TRBJ2-7,many,-,CASSLEQTSSYEQYF,TGCGCCAGCAGCTTGGAACAGACCAGTAGCTACGAGCAGTACTTC
TRBV19,TRBJ1-5,many,-,CASSIDHSGSQPQHF,TGTGCCAGTAGTATAGATCACTCGGGATCCCAGCCCCAGCATTTT
TRBV11-2,TRBJ2-7,many,-,CASSLRARPDEQYF,TGTGCCAGCAGCTTGCGGGCCCGACCTGACGAGCAGTACTTC
TRBV3-1,TRBJ2-2,many,-,CASSQGNSGELFF,TGTGCCAGCAGCCAAGGAAATAGCGGGGAGCTGTTTTTT
TRBV5-4,TRBJ1-2,many,TRBD1,CASSLPTGHLSYGYTF,TGTGCCAGCAGCTTGCCGACAGGGCACTTGAGCTATGGCTACACCTTC
TRBV12-3/TRBV12-4,TRBJ2-3,many,-,CASLKGPTDTQYF,TGTGCCAGCCTAAAGGGCCCCACAGATACGCAGTATTTT
TRBV7-6,TRBJ1-5,many,TRBD1,CASSPQPGQGGLPQHF,TGTGCCAGCAGCCCTCAACCGGGACAGGGTGGCCTGCCCCAGCATTTT
TRBV20-1,TRBJ1-2,-,-,CSARDRQGNGYTF,TGCAGTGCTAGAGATAGGCAGGGGAATGGCTACACCTTC
TRBV20-1,TRBJ1-1,many,TRBD1,CSAEKGTGLAEAFF,TGCAGTGCCGAAAAAGGGACAGGGTTGGCTGAAGCTTTCTTT
TRBV20-1,TRBJ2-2,many,-,CSARGGTYTGELFF,TGCAGTGCTAGAGGAGGGACATACACCGGGGAGCTGTTTTTT
TRBV18,TRBJ1-2,many,-,CASAADGQLHGYTF,TGTGCCAGCGCCGCGGACGGACAACTCCATGGCTACACCTTC
TRBV7-9,TRBJ2-1,-,-,CASSLLEGFGQFF,TGTGCCAGCAGCTTATTAGAAGGGTTCGGGCAGTTCTTC
TRBV18,TRBJ1-3,many,-,CASSPKGDSGNTIYF,TGTGCCAGCTCACCCAAAGGGGACTCTGGAAACACCATATATTTT
TRBV12-3/TRBV12-4,TRBJ2-3,-,TRBD2,CASSPSGLPFQYF,TGTGCCAGCAGCCCGTCGGGACTACCGTTCCAGTATTTT
TRBV21-1,TRBJ2-7,few,-,CAQGDRENYEQYF,TGTGCCCAAGGGGACAGGGAGAACTACGAGCAGTACTTC
TRBV2,TRBJ2-3,many,TRBD2,CASMRSAGASDTQYF,TGTGCCAGCATGAGGTCAGCGGGAGCCTCAGATACGCAGTATTTT
TRBV10-2,TRBJ2-7,many,TRBD1,CASRLTGVDEQYF,TGCGCCAGCAGACTGACAGGGGTCGACGAGCAGTACTTC
TRBV29-1,TRBJ1-5,many,TRBD1,CSVRDRGTLTQHF,TGCAGCGTTCGGGACAGGGGTACGTTGACCCAGCATTTT
TRBV5-1,TRBJ2-5,many,-,CASSRGLAETQYF,TGCGCCAGCAGCAGGGGTCTTGCGGAGACCCAGTACTTC
TRBV2,TRBJ2-3,many,TRBD2,CASGEGTDTQYF,TGTGCCAGCGGGGAGGGTACAGATACGCAGTATTTT
TRBV24-1,TRBJ2-2,many,-,CASTGSTGELFF,TGTGCCAGTACGGGAAGCACCGGGGAGCTGTTTTTT
TRBV4-1,TRBJ2-5,many,-,CAISQDWGAGGETQYF,TGCGCCATCAGCCAAGATTGGGGGGCTGGAGGTGAGACCCAGTACTTC
TRBV20-1,TRBJ1-2,many,-,CSAPGVRSYGYTF,TGCAGTGCCCCGGGGGTTCGGAGCTATGGCTACACCTTC
TRBV6-5,TRBJ2-7,-,-,CASSYSSESYEQYF,TGTGCCAGCAGTTACTCCTCGGAGTCCTACGAGCAGTACTTC
TRBV18,TRBJ2-7,-,-,CASSPPGDPYEQYF,TGTGCCAGCTCACCCCCGGGGGACCCCTACGAGCAGTACTTC
TRBV29-1,TRBJ1-1,many,-,CSVESLTEAFF,TGCAGCGTTGAATCTCTCACTGAAGCTTTCTTT
TRBV29-1,TRBJ2-7,many,-,CSVLGARGDEQYF,TGCAGCGTCTTAGGGGCTCGAGGAGACGAGCAGTACTTC
TRBV2,TRBJ2-1,many,-,CASSEDGIAYNEQFF,TGTGCCAGCAGTGAAGACGGGATAGCCTACAATGAGCAGTTCTTC
TRBV29-1,TRBJ2-1,few,TRBD2,CSVLVSGRPEQFF,TGCAGCGTTTTAGTAAGCGGGAGACCCGAGCAGTTCTTC
TRBV18,TRBJ1-6,-,TRBD1,CASSLQGFGNSPLHF,TGTGCCAGCTCACTACAGGGGTTTGGGAATTCACCCCTCCACTTT
TRBV29-1,TRBJ2-7,many,-,CSVEDRYEQYF,TGCAGCGTTGAAGATCGCTACGAGCAGTACTTC
TRBV18,TRBJ1-1,many,TRBD1,CASSSRQGSSNTEAFF,TGTGCCAGCTCTTCCCGACAGGGGAGCTCGAACACTGAAGCTTTCTTT
TRBV29-1,TRBJ2-7,-,TRBD1,CSAPGTGAEQYF,TGCAGCGCTCCCGGGACAGGGGCCGAGCAGTACTTC
TRBV20-1,TRBJ2-3,many,TRBD2,CSATPHLAGHTDTQYF,TGCAGTGCTACCCCCCACCTAGCGGGTCACACAGATACGCAGTATTTT
TRBV7-2,TRBJ2-7,many,TRBD1,CASSPSGTGLGEQYF,TGTGCCAGCAGCCCCTCCGGGACAGGGTTGGGCGAGCAGTACTTC
TRBV13,TRBJ2-2,-,-,CASSPYGSMELFF,TGTGCCAGCAGCCCGTACGGGTCGATGGAGCTGTTTTTT
TRBV6-6,TRBJ2-5,-,TRBD2,CASSYPFIAGKETQYF,TGTGCCAGCAGTTACCCATTTATAGCGGGGAAAGAGACCCAGTACTTC
TRBV4-2,TRBJ2-6,many,-,CASSQGQGSGANVLTF,TGTGCCAGCAGCCAAGGTCAGGGTTCCGGGGCCAACGTCCTGACTTTC
TRBV11-2,TRBJ1-1,many,TRBD1,CASSRGQGDTEAFF,TGTGCCAGCAGCAGGGGACAGGGTGACACTGAAGCTTTCTTT
TRBV11-2,TRBJ2-1,many,TRBD2,CASSARTSGNYNEQFF,TGTGCCAGCAGCGCCCGGACTAGCGGGAACTACAATGAGCAGTTCTTC
TRBV7-6,TRBJ2-2,few,TRBD2,CASSPKAFQRDRNTGELFF,TGTGCCAGCAGCCCGAAGGCGTTCCAGCGGGATAGGAACACCGGGGAGCTGTTTTTT
TRBV25-1,TRBJ2-1,many,-,CASSEYGLAYPSYNEQFF,TGTGCCAGCAGTGAATACGGGCTAGCGTACCCTTCCTACAATGAGCAGTTCTTC
TRBV11-2,TRBJ1-1,many,TRBD1,CASSAPGQGFTEAFF,TGTGCCAGCAGCGCGCCGGGACAGGGATTCACTGAAGCTTTCTTT
TRBV19,TRBJ2-2,many,-,CASSMVPTSGTGELFF,TGTGCCAGTAGTATGGTACCGACGTCGGGCACCGGGGAGCTGTTTTTT
TRBV20-1,TRBJ2-7,many,-,CSARADRRSSYEQYF,TGCAGTGCTAGAGCCGACCGTCGCAGCTCCTACGAGCAGTACTTC
TRBV4-1,TRBJ2-2,many,TRBD2,CASSRGLATNTGELFF,TGCGCCAGCAGCCGCGGACTAGCAACGAACACCGGGGAGCTGTTTTTT
TRBV19,TRBJ2-5,many,-,CASNQMGGETQYF,TGTGCCAGTAACCAAATGGGGGGAGAGACCCAGTACTTC
TRBV29-1,TRBJ1-2,-,-,CSVVLRDPYGYTF,TGCAGCGTTGTTCTCCGGGACCCTTATGGCTACACCTTC